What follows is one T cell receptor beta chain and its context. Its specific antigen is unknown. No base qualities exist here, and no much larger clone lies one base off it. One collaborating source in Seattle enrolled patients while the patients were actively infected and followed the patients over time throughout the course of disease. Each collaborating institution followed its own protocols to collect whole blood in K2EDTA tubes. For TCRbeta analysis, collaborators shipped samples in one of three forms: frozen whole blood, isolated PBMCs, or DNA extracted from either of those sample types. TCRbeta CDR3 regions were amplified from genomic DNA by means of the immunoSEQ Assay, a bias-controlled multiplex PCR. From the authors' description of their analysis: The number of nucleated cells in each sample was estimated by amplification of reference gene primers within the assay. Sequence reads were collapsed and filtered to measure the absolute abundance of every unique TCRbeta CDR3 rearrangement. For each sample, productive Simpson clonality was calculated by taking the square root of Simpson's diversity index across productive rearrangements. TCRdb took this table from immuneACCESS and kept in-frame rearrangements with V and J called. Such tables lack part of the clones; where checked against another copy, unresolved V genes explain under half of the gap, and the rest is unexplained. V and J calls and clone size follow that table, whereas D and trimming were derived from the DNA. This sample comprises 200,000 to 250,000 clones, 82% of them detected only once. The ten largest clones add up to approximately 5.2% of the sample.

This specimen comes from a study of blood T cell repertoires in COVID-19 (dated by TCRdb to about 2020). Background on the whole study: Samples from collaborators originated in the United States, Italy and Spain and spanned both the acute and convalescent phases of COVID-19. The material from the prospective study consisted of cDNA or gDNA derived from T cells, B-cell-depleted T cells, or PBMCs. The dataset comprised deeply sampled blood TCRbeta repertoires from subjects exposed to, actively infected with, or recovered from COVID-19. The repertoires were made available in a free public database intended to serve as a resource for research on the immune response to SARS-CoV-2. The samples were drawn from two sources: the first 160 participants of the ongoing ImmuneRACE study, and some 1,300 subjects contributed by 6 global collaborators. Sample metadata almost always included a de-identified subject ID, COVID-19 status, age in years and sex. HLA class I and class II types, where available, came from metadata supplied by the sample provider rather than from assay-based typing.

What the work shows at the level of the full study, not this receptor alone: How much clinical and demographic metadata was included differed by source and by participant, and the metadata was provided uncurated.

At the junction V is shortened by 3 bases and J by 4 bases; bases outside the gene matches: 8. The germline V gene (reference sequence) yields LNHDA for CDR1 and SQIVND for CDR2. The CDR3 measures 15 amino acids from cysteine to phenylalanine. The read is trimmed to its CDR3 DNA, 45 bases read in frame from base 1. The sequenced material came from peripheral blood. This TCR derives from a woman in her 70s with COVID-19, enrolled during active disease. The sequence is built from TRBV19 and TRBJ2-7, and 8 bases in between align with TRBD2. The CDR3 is CASSMVESGRYEQYF. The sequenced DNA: TGTGCCAGTAGTATGGTGGAAAGCGGGAGATACGAGCAGTACTTC. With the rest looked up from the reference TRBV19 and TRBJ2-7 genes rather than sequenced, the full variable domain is DGGITQSPKYLFRKEGQNVTLSCEQNLNHDAMYWYRQDPGQGLRLIYYSQIVNDFQKGDIAEGYSVSREKKESFPLTVTSAQKNPTAFYLCASSMVESGRYEQYFGPGTRLTVT.